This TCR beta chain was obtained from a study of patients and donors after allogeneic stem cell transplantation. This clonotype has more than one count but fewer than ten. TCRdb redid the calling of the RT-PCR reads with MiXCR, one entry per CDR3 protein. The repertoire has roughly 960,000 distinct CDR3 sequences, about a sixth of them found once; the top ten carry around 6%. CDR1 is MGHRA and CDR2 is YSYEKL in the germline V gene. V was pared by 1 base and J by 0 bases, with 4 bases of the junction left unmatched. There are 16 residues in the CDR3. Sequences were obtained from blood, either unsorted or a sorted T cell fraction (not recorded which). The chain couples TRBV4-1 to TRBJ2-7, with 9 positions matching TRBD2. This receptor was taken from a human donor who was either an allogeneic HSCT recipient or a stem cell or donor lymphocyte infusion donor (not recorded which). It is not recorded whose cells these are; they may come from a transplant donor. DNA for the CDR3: TGCGCCAGCAGCCAAGCGGGTAGCGGGGGCTCCTACGAGCAGTACTTC. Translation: CASSQAGSGGSYEQYF.